A selection of T cell receptor beta chains follows, all from one sample in a study of T cell responses to AZD1222 COVID-19 vaccine. Using immunoSEQ multiplex PCR, the repertoire was profiled, and TCRdb retains in-frame clones only, with some absent. The sample contains 89,000 or so clones, around 84% of which appear only once. Sample: peripheral blood, taken 28 days after the second AZD1222 dose. Source of these receptors: an adult who received the AZD1222 COVID-19 vaccine. Both conserved end residues are part of each CDR3. D genes are given only for firm matches. The listing skips clone size in some rows; elsewhere it reads once, few, many or a size class.

CDR3nt	CDR3aa	abundance	v_gene	j_gene	d_gene	len
TGTGCCAGCAGTTCTCCCGGGACATTCTCCTACGAGCAGTACTTC	CASSSPGTFSYEQYF	-	TRBV28	TRBJ2-7	-	15
TGCAGTGCTAGGGGGTTTGAAGCTTTCTTT	CSARGFEAFF	-	TRBV20-1	TRBJ1-1	-	10
TGTGCCAGCAGCCAAGGTGTCGGGACCACCCCAGAGACCCAGTACTTC	CASSQGVGTTPETQYF	-	TRBV3-1/TRBV3-2	TRBJ2-5	-	16
-	CASSLFRGRANVLTF	-	TRBV27	TRBJ2-6	-	15
TGTGCCAGCAGTCCTTATGGGGGTGTGGGCTACACCTTC	CASSPYGGVGYTF	once	TRBV27	TRBJ1-2	-	13
TGTGCCAGCAGCTTAGCGGACCCAAACACTGAAGCTTTCTTT	CASSLADPNTEAFF	-	TRBV7-2	TRBJ1-1	-	14
TGTGCCAGCAGTGAAGGGGGGCCTCCCGGGGCCGGGGAGCTGTTTTTT	CASSEGGPPGAGELFF	-	TRBV2	TRBJ2-2	-	16
TGTGCCATCAAAATGGCTAGCCTGAAATACGAGCAGTACTTC	CAIKMASLKYEQYF	-	TRBV2	TRBJ2-7	-	14
TGTGCCAGCAGGGGGCCGGGACAACCCGCCTACGAGCAGTACTTC	CASRGPGQPAYEQYF	-	TRBV7-2	TRBJ2-7	-	15
TGTGCCAGCCAACGGCGGGAGGGCACAGATACGCAGTATTTT	CASQRREGTDTQYF	once	TRBV4-2	TRBJ2-3	TRBD2	14
TGTGCCAGCAGTCCTGGGACTAGCGGGTTTACCTACGAGCAGTACTTC	CASSPGTSGFTYEQYF	-	TRBV28	TRBJ2-7	TRBD2	16
TGCAGCGTGGGGACATCATCCACCGGGGAGCTGTTTTTT	CSVGTSSTGELFF	-	TRBV29-1	TRBJ2-2	-	13
TGTGCCAGCAGTGAAGCGGGAGGGGGGGAGACCCAGTACTTC	CASSEAGGGETQYF	-	TRBV6-1	TRBJ2-5	-	14
TGCGCCAGCAGCTTGGTTGTGGACAGTTCTTCCTACGAGCAGTACTTC	CASSLVVDSSSYEQYF	-	TRBV5-1	TRBJ2-7	-	16
TGTGCCAGCAGTTTGACCAGACCCCAGGGGACCCAGTACTTC	CASSLTRPQGTQYF	-	TRBV28	TRBJ2-5	-	14